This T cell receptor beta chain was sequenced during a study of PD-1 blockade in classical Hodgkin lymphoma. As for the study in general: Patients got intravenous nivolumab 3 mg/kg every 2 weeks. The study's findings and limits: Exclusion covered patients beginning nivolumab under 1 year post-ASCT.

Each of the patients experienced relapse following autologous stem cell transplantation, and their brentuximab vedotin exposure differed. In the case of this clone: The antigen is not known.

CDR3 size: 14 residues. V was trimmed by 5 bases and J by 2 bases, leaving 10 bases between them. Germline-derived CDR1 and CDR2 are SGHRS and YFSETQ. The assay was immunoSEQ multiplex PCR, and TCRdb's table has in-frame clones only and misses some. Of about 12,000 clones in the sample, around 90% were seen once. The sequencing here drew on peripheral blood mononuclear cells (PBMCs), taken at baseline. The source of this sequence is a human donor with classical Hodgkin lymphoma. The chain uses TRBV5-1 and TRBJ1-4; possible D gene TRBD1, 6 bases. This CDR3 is CASREQGTNEKLFF. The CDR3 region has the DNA TGCGCCAGCAGGGAACAGGGTACTAATGAAAAACTGTTTTTT.